The 32 T cell receptor beta chains below were found in one sample sequenced in a study of naive and memory T cell subsets. The beta constant-region primer was an equimolar mix of two oligonucleotides covering TRBC1 and TRBC2. TCRdb fed the UMI-ligation and nested PCR reads into MiXCR, producing one record per CDR3 protein. Of around 160,000 distinct CDR3 sequences in the sample, approximately 17% were seen once. Sequenced: naive CD4+ T cells from blood. Every receptor here comes from a human donor in good health.

The rearrangement links TRBV3-1 to TRBJ1-1; 8 positions agree with TRBD1. The V gene end was trimmed by 0 bases and the J gene end by 1 base; junction bases not matched to a gene: 1. CDR1 and CDR2 from the germline V gene are LGHDT and YNNKEL (reference sequence). The CDR3 extends over 15 amino acids. As DNA, the CDR3 is TGTGCCAGCAGCCAAGAAGGACAGGGGAACACTGAAGCTTTCTTT. This codes for CASSQEGQGNTEAFF.

V gene TRBV3-1 combines with J gene TRBJ2-3; 12 bases agree with TRBD1. The trim removed 4 bases at V and 3 bases at J, leaving 11 bases unmatched. This CDR3 comprises 18 residues. The germline V gene has CDR1 LGHDT and CDR2 YNNKEL (reference sequence). Here the CDR3 reads CASSPGQGALLETDTQYF. CDR3 in DNA: TGTGCCAGCAGCCCGGGACAGGGGGCGTTGTTGGAGACAGATACGCAGTATTTT.

This chain connects TRBV7-2 to TRBJ2-3; 12 bases match TRBD2. The CDR3 consists of 17 residues. The V segment lost 2 bases and the J segment 2 bases; nucleotides outside the gene matches: 5. The germline CDR1 and CDR2 sequences are SGHTA and FQGNSA. DNA of the CDR3: TGTGCCAGCAGCTTACGAGGACTAGCGGGGACCACAGATACGCAGTATTTT. Amino acid sequence: CASSLRGLAGTTDTQYF.

The gene calls are TRBV12-3 or TRBV12-4 and TRBJ1-5; the D is unclear. Trimming removed 3 bases at V and 6 bases at J, with 9 bases between. The CDR3 extends over 13 amino acids. DNA for the CDR3: TGTGCCAGCAGTTTGGGGTGCGCTCAGCCCCAGCATTTT. Encoded protein: CASSLGCAQPQHF.

This clonotype has more than one count but fewer than ten. The gene calls are TRBV6-6 and TRBJ2-1; 7 nucleotides match TRBD1. Germline lookup yields CDR1 MNHNY and CDR2 SVGAGI (reference sequence). The CDR3 runs 15 residues. Germline trimming cut 7 bases from V and 4 bases from J; bases unmatched to any gene: 10. CDR3: CASTPGQRTYNEQFF. CDR3 DNA sequence: TGTGCCAGCACCCCGGGACAGAGAACGTACAATGAGCAGTTCTTC.

The J gene is TRBJ2-5, the V gene TRBV5-5; D call uncertain. From germline, CDR1 is SGHKS and CDR2 YYEKEE (reference sequence). The V end lost 2 bases, the J end lost 0 bases, and 8 bases lay between the germline ends. This CDR3 is 14 amino acids long. CDR3 loop: CASSLWNNQETQYF. CDR3 nucleotides: TGTGCCAGCAGCTTATGGAACAACCAAGAGACCCAGTACTTC.

The chain combines TRBV7-2 with TRBJ2-1, with 8 bases lining up with TRBD2. J was trimmed by 3 bases and V by 2 bases; bases with no gene match: 6. The CDR3 spans 16 residues. Germline V CDR1 and CDR2: SGHTA, FQGNSA. CDR3 amino acids: CASSLRSGSGYNEQFF. The CDR3, as DNA: TGTGCCAGCAGCTTAAGGAGCGGGAGTGGCTACAATGAGCAGTTCTTC.

The genes are TRBV7-3 and TRBJ2-2; TRBD2 might be the D (6 bases). The germline V gene has CDR1 SGHTA and CDR2 FQGTGA. V was cut by 3 bases and J by 5 bases, with 13 bases left in between. This CDR3 comprises 15 residues. The CDR3 bases are TGTGCCAGCAGCTTCCCGGGCGGGGTAACCGGGGAGCTGTTTTTT. Its protein product is CASSFPGGVTGELFF.

The CDR3 DNA is TGTGCCAGCAGCCAAGCCGGGGAATCCGGGGAGCTGTTTTTT. Protein sequence: CASSQAGESGELFF. This rearrangement joins TRBV3-1 to TRBJ2-2; a weak D match, TRBD2 (5 bases). V dropped 1 base and J dropped 6 bases, with 9 bases sitting between them. Per the germline V gene, CDR1 is LGHDT and CDR2 is YNNKEL (reference sequence). The CDR3 is 14 amino acids.

The chain links TRBV24-1 to TRBJ2-7; 14 positions agree with TRBD2. Unmatched junction bases numbered 3, after V lost 4 bases and J lost 2 bases. Per the germline V gene, CDR1 is KGHDR and CDR2 is SFDVKD. The CDR3 totals 16 residues. As DNA, the CDR3 is TGTGCCACCAGTGACTGGACTAGCGGGGGGACCTACGAGCAGTACTTC. Protein product: CATSDWTSGGTYEQYF.

This clonotype was picked up one time. The chain has TRBV6-5 and TRBJ2-3, with TRBD2 matching over 9 bases. The V gene end was trimmed by 5 bases and the J gene end by 1 base; junction bases not matched to a gene: 1. The germline CDR1 and CDR2 sequences are MNHEY and SVGAGI. The CDR3 contains 14 residues. The CDR3 region is CASSRGRGTDTQYF. The CDR3 DNA reads TGTGCCAGCAGTCGCGGGAGGGGCACAGATACGCAGTATTTT.

The table lists this clonotype with a few counts. The chain has TRBV12-3 or TRBV12-4 and TRBJ2-3; possible D gene TRBD2, 6 bases. Trimming removed 2 bases from V and 6 bases from J, with 15 bases in between. The CDR3 spans 15 residues. CDR3 protein: CASSLNQRVWDTQYF. The CDR3 DNA sequence: TGTGCCAGCAGTTTAAACCAGCGGGTATGGGATACGCAGTATTTT.

The V gene is TRBV4-1, the J gene TRBJ2-5, with TRBD2 identical over 9 bases. Germline values: CDR1 MGHRA, CDR2 YSYEKL. The CDR3 length is 15 residues. V shed 4 bases, J shed 5 bases, and the junction held 8 bases outside the gene matches. The CDR3 spells CASSLGLRGGETQYF. DNA for the CDR3: TGCGCCAGCAGCCTAGGCCTGCGGGGGGGCGAGACCCAGTACTTC.

The J gene is TRBJ2-7, the V gene TRBV12-3 or TRBV12-4; D is possibly TRBD2 (6 bases). Trimming cost V 6 bases and J 3 bases, with 15 bases left between them. The CDR3 totals 14 residues. CDR3 in DNA: TGTGCCAGCAGGAACACGGGACTCGGCTACGAGCAGTACTTC. Its protein is CASRNTGLGYEQYF.

V and J are TRBV6-4 and TRBJ1-6; maybe TRBD1 (6 bases). The CDR3 length is 14 residues. The V and J ends lost 3 bases and 10 bases respectively, with 13 bases between them. Germline values: CDR1 MRHNA, CDR2 SNTAGT. The CDR3 bases are TGTGCCAGCAGTGAAAATCAAGGGGGATCACCCCTCCACTTT. It is translated as CASSENQGGSPLHF.

V usage is TRBV5-1 and J usage is TRBJ1-6; D is ambiguous. This CDR3 has 18 residues. The V gene lost 0 bases and the J gene lost 3 bases, with 16 bases spanning the gap. Germline V CDR1 and CDR2: SGHRS, YFSETQ. CDR3 DNA: TGCGCCAGCAGCTTGGCCGGAGGAGGGAGTATCTATAATTCACCCCTCCACTTT. It is translated as CASSLAGGGSIYNSPLHF.

V usage is TRBV7-2 and J usage is TRBJ2-1; D perhaps matches TRBD2 (5 bases). Germline CDR1 and CDR2: SGHTA and FQGNSA. The V gene lost 2 bases and the J gene lost 5 bases, with 10 bases spanning the gap. This CDR3 has 14 residues. CDR3 sequence (DNA): TGTGCCAGCAGCTTATTTCCGCGGGACAATGAGCAGTTCTTC. Residues: CASSLFPRDNEQFF.

In this sample, this clonotype turned up a few times. The chain is built from TRBV2 and TRBJ1-5, with D perhaps TRBD1 (6 bases). There are 14 residues in the CDR3. The V gene's germline CDR1 is SNHLY and CDR2 FYNNEI. Trimming took 6 bases from V and 7 from J, leaving 16 bases between them. This CDR3 reads CASSWTEVGQPQHF. CDR3 nucleotide sequence: TGTGCCAGCAGCTGGACAGAGGTTGGACAGCCCCAGCATTTT.

DNA of the CDR3: TGCAGTGCTAGAGATGAATGGCGGGACAGGGATACAGATACGCAGTATTTT. Translated, it gives CSARDEWRDRDTDTQYF. The V call is TRBV20-1, the J call TRBJ2-3; 9 bases agree with TRBD1. Germline V gene data show CDR1 as DFQATT and CDR2 as SNEGSKA (reference sequence). The CDR3 consists of 17 residues. The J segment lost 3 bases and the V segment lost 0 bases, leaving 10 bases of the junction unmatched.

This chain joins TRBV20-1 and TRBJ1-4; D is perhaps TRBD1 (5 bases). CDR3 length equals 15 residues. The germline V gene encodes CDR1 DFQATT and CDR2 SNEGSKA (reference sequence). Trimming pared 0 bases from V and 10 bases from J, leaving 18 bases between. The CDR3 protein is CSARDGEQVGGKLFF. The CDR3 DNA is TGCAGTGCTAGAGATGGGGAACAGGTCGGCGGAAAACTGTTTTTT.

The V and J genes are TRBV7-2 and TRBJ2-1; no clear D gene. Germline assignment: CDR1 SGHTA and CDR2 FQGNSA. This CDR3 is built from 14 residues. Trimming shortened V by 4 bases and J by 3 bases, and 10 bases separated the two germline ends. CDR3 sequence: CASSSSQFYNEQFF. DNA for the CDR3: TGTGCCAGCAGCTCTTCGCAGTTCTACAATGAGCAGTTCTTC.

Only a few counts were recorded for this clonotype. V and J are TRBV2 and TRBJ1-2, with D unclear. Germline V gene sequence: CDR1 SNHLY, CDR2 FYNNEI. The CDR3 covers 11 residues. V was clipped by 2 bases and J by 4 bases, with 2 bases between them. CDR3 loop: CASSEIYGYTF. The DNA for the CDR3 is TGTGCCAGCAGTGAAATCTATGGCTACACCTTC. The whole variable domain, filled in from reference TRBV2 and TRBJ1-2, reads EPEVTQTPSHQVTQMGQEVILRCVPISNHLYFYWYRQILGQKVEFLVSFYNNEISEKSEIFDDQFSVERPDGSNFTLKIRSTKLEDSAMYFCASSEIYGYTFGSGTRLTVV.

The chain links TRBV10-3 to TRBJ2-1, with 12 bases matching TRBD1. This CDR3 comprises 15 residues. The junction had 6 bases not matched to a gene; V was cut back by 4 bases and J by 8 bases. Germline-derived CDR1 and CDR2 are ENHRY and SYGVKD. For the CDR3, the DNA is TGTGCCATCAGTGCGCCGGGACAGGGGGCCGATGAGCAGTTCTTC. The encoded protein is CAISAPGQGADEQFF.

This clonotype has ten or more counts. The CDR3 DNA follows: TGTGCCAGCAGCCCGGAGAGCTCCGAGCAGTTCTTC. Residues: CASSPESSEQFF. The rearrangement uses TRBV7-9 and TRBJ2-1, with unresolved D. The CDR3 contains 12 residues. Trimming took 5 bases from V and 10 from J, leaving 12 bases between them. Per germline, CDR1 SEHNR and CDR2 FQNEAQ (reference sequence).

In its sample, this clonotype was seen a few times. V and J are TRBV20-1 and TRBJ2-1; D unclear. V lost 3 bases, J lost 8 bases, and 17 bases lay in between. Germline CDR1 DFQATT, CDR2 SNEGSKA (reference sequence). The CDR3 contains 14 residues. CDR3 amino acids: CSASLPRLGDEQFF. In DNA, the CDR3 is TGCAGTGCTAGCCTACCGAGGTTAGGCGATGAGCAGTTCTTC.

This clonotype was observed a few times. The rearrangement links TRBV20-1 to TRBJ2-1, with 8 bases aligning to TRBD2. V dropped 0 bases and J dropped 7; count of bases not matched to a gene: 5. The CDR3 has 14 amino acids. Germline values: CDR1 DFQATT, CDR2 SNEGSKA (reference sequence). The CDR3 is CSARDKRELNEQFF. The CDR3 DNA is TGCAGTGCTAGAGATAAGCGGGAGTTGAATGAGCAGTTCTTC.

The chain is built from TRBV3-1 and TRBJ2-1, with D perhaps matching TRBD2 (5 bases). The V end lost 4 bases, the J end lost 8 bases, and 12 bases lay between the germline ends. Looked up from germline, CDR1 is LGHDT and CDR2 is YNNKEL (reference sequence). The CDR3 is 13 residues long. The chain's CDR3 is CASSRTGFDEQFF. The CDR3 DNA is TGTGCCAGCAGCCGTACGGGGTTCGATGAGCAGTTCTTC.

This clonotype was found a few times. The V gene is TRBV20-1, the J gene TRBJ2-3, with D perhaps matching TRBD2 (6 bases). The V gene lost 5 bases and the J gene lost 2 bases, with 17 bases spanning the gap. The CDR3 runs to 15 residues. CDR1 is DFQATT and CDR2 is SNEGSKA in the germline V gene (reference sequence). CDR3 DNA sequence: TGCAGTGCTGGCATCAACGGGGGACCCACAGATACGCAGTATTTT. It codes for CSAGINGGPTDTQYF.

This clonotype turned up a few times. This chain connects TRBV7-9 to TRBJ2-5, with TRBD2 matching 14 bases. J gave up 5 bases and V 5 bases, and 13 bases lay outside the gene matches. The CDR3 has 18 residues. Germline V gene data show CDR1 as SEHNR and CDR2 as FQNEAQ (reference sequence). The CDR3 loop reads CASSAGTSGRGVGETQYF. As DNA, the CDR3 is TGTGCCAGCAGCGCGGGGACTAGCGGGAGAGGTGTAGGGGAGACCCAGTACTTC.

The V call is TRBV29-1, the J call TRBJ2-1, with a possible D match to TRBD2 (6 bases). CDR3 length: 13 residues. Germline lookup yields CDR1 SQVTM and CDR2 ANQGSEA. V was clipped by 2 bases and J by 9 bases, with 14 bases between them. Here the CDR3 DNA reads TGCAGCGTTGAATCAACCGGGGGTCGTGAGCAGTTCTTC. Its translation: CSVESTGGREQFF.

The chain uses TRBV19 and TRBJ2-1, with D perhaps being TRBD1 or TRBD2 (6 bases each). The CDR3 has 16 residues. Germline V CDR1 and CDR2: LNHDA, SQIVND (reference sequence). The germline V and J ends were trimmed by 7 bases and 7 bases, with 23 bases remaining between them. The CDR3 sequence: CASKPGGPGQVNEQFF. DNA for the CDR3: TGTGCCAGTAAGCCTGGGGGGCCAGGGCAAGTTAATGAGCAGTTCTTC.

This clonotype was counted between two and nine times. The chain has TRBV27 and TRBJ2-7; TRBD2 matches 9 bases. The CDR3 runs 15 residues. Germline lookup yields CDR1 MNHEY and CDR2 SMNVEV (reference sequence). J was trimmed by 4 bases and V by 4 bases; bases with no gene match: 8. The CDR3 bases are TGTGCCAGCAGTTCACCGCTAGCGGGACGATACGAGCAGTACTTC. The encoded protein is CASSSPLAGRYEQYF.